This TCR beta chain stems from a study of breast tumors, draining lymph nodes, adjacent tissues. The CDR3 consists of 14 residues. V lost 3 bases, J lost 0 bases, and 6 bases lay in between. CDR1 SGHVS and CDR2 FQNEAQ come from the germline V gene. Samples came from axillary lymph nodes draining the breast cancer. TCRdb used MiXCR to reprocess the multiplex PCR reads, holding one entry per CDR3 protein. The table lists about 170,000 distinct CDR3 sequences, about 33% of them singletons, with 3% to 4.5% in the top ten. This clonotype was obtained from a female donor with breast cancer. Some clones in this sample may be carry-over from other donors' samples. This sequence joins TRBV7-8 and TRBJ1-5; D remains ambiguous. Sequenced material: axillary lymph node tissue. CDR3 sequence reads: CASSFPYSNQPQHF. CDR3 nucleotide sequence: TGTGCCAGCAGCTTCCCATATAGCAATCAGCCCCAGCATTTT.